This T cell receptor beta chain derives from a study of shared T cell receptors in the human thymus. Produced via immunoSEQ multiplex PCR; TCRdb's table is partial and in-frame only. The sample includes roughly 710,000 clones, around 85% of them seen just once. This CDR3 has 17 residues. CDR1 and CDR2 (germline): SGHAT, FQNNGV. The trim removed 4 bases at V and 6 bases at J, leaving 11 bases unmatched. The sample holds a few counts of this clone. The data also belong to a second study, concerning human thymus T cells. As that study records: Corrective heart surgery yielded the resections from which the thymus tissue came. Thymic TCR repertoires of unrelated people reportedly overlapped highly.

J is TRBJ2-4 and V is TRBV11-2, with 11 nucleotides matching TRBD2. Sequences were obtained from thymocytes. This receptor was identified in a girl younger than two with a congenital heart defect. Here the CDR3 reads CASSSTSGVKLVNIQYF. CDR3 coding DNA: TGTGCCAGCAGCTCGACTAGCGGGGTGAAGTTGGTAAACATTCAGTACTTC.